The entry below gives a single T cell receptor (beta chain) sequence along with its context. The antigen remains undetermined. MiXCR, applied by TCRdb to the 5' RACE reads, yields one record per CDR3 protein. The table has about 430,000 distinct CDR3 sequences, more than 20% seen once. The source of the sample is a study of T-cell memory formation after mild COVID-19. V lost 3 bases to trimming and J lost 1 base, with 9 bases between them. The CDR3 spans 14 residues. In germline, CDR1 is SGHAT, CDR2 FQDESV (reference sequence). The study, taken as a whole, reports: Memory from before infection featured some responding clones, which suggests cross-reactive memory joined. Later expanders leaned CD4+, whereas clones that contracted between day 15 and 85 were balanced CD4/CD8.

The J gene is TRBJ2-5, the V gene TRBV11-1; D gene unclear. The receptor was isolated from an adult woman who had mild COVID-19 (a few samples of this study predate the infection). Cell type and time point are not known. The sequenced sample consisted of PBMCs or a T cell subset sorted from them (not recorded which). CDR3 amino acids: CASSFRASQETQYF. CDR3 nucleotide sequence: TGTGCCAGCAGCTTTCGCGCGTCCCAAGAGACCCAGTACTTC.